The clone carrying this TCR beta chain was observed many times. No antigen is known for it. This sample was included in a study of CD8 T cells in ankylosing spondylitis. General study findings and limits: Seemingly distinctive of ankylosing spondylitis blood was a TCR beta motif formed by eight highly homologous variants. Those disease-linked clones were CD8+; they were also relatively rare in peripheral blood. Matched synovial fluid from ankylosing spondylitis patients was reported to be enriched for disease-linked clones.

Looked up from germline, CDR1 is SGHDT and CDR2 is YYEEEE. The CDR3 runs 16 residues. With V trimmed by 2 bases and J by 3 bases, 8 bases remained unmatched. The TCR beta libraries were generated through quantitative 5'-RACE incorporating molecular barcodes. One entry per CDR3 protein results from TCRdb running MiXCR on the 5' RACE reads. The sample holds tens of thousands of distinct CDR3 sequences, roughly 9% seen once. This TCR was sampled from a male donor with ankylosing spondylitis. The rearrangement uses TRBV5-6 and TRBJ1-2, with 9 positions matching TRBD1. The sample comprised blood, either unsorted or a sorted T cell fraction (not recorded which). The CDR3 spells CASSLPGQGFDYGYTF. The CDR3 DNA is TGTGCCAGCAGCTTACCGGGACAGGGATTCGACTATGGCTACACCTTC.